These T cell receptor beta chains were read from a single sample in a study of T cell responses to AZD1222 COVID-19 vaccine. The protocol was immunoSEQ multiplex PCR, while the TCRdb copy is restricted to in-frame clones and leaves out a portion. The table has approximately 150,000 clones, 80% to 95% seen once. The sequencing used peripheral blood, collected on day 0 of MenACWY control vaccination. Receptors originate from an adult in good health. Both conserved end residues are part of each CDR3. A D gene is named only where the DNA matches it firmly. Clone size is stated in some rows and not others, as once, few, many or a class when expanded.

>TRBV5-1|TRBJ1-2|.|few
CASSSLIGTLDGYTF
TGCGCCAGCAGCTCCCTTATAGGGACACTGGATGGCTACACCTTC
>TRBV14|TRBJ1-1|.|.
CASSQVGWGTEAFF
TGTGCCAGCAGCCAAGTGGGATGGGGCACTGAAGCTTTCTTT
>TRBV5-1|TRBJ1-4|.|.
CASSPGVGVFEKLFF
TGCGCCAGCAGCCCCGGTGTAGGGGTTTTTGAAAAACTGTTTTTT
>TRBV18|TRBJ1-2|TRBD1|.
CASSPKGQGARGYTF
TGTGCCAGCTCACCGAAGGGACAGGGGGCGCGAGGCTACACCTTC
>TRBV20-1|TRBJ1-2|.|.
CSASSANYGYTF
TGCAGTGCTAGTTCGGCTAACTATGGCTACACCTTC
>TRBV5-1|TRBJ1-6|.|.
CASKGESNSPLHF
TGCGCGAGCAAAGGGGAATCTAATTCACCCCTCCACTTT
>TRBV3-1/TRBV3-2|TRBJ1-1|.|.
CASSHRDRLNTEAFF
TGTGCCAGCAGCCATCGAGACAGACTGAACACTGAAGCTTTCTTT
>TRBV5-8|TRBJ2-2|TRBD2|.
CASSLYTAGMTGELFF
TGTGCCAGCAGCTTGTATACAGCGGGGATGACCGGGGAGCTGTTTTTT
>TRBV11-2|TRBJ2-1|TRBD1|few
CASSFYGQGFSEQFF
TGTGCCAGCAGCTTTTACGGACAGGGTTTTAGTGAGCAGTTCTTC
>TRBV2|TRBJ1-5|TRBD1|.
CASSEGLRRGRNQPQHF
TGTGCCAGCAGTGAAGGTCTCAGGAGGGGGCGCAATCAGCCCCAGCATTTT
>TRBV7-9|TRBJ2-7|.|.
CASSMDGDEQYF
TGTGCCAGCAGTATGGACGGCGACGAGCAGTACTTC
>TRBV15|TRBJ2-2|TRBD2|.
CATSRDRLAGTTGELFF
TGTGCCACCAGCAGAGATCGACTAGCGGGGACCACCGGGGAGCTGTTTTTT
>TRBV15|TRBJ1-2|TRBD1|.
CATSRDEGQASGYTF
TGTGCCACCAGCAGAGATGAGGGACAGGCATCTGGCTACACCTTC
>TRBV3-1/TRBV3-2|TRBJ1-1|TRBD1|few
CASSQDLRTGVNTEAFF
TGTGCCAGCAGCCAAGATCTTCGGACAGGGGTGAACACTGAAGCTTTCTTT
>TRBV5-1|TRBJ1-3|TRBD1|.
CASSPGQGAGNTIYF
TGCGCCAGCAGCCCGGGACAGGGGGCTGGAAACACCATATATTTT
>TRBV6-5|TRBJ1-1|.|.
CASSYGQKNTEAFF
TGTGCCAGCAGTTACGGACAGAAGAACACTGAAGCTTTCTTT
>TRBV19|TRBJ1-1|.|.
CASSIRGLTEAFF
TGTGCCAGTAGTATCCGGGGGCTTACTGAAGCTTTCTTT